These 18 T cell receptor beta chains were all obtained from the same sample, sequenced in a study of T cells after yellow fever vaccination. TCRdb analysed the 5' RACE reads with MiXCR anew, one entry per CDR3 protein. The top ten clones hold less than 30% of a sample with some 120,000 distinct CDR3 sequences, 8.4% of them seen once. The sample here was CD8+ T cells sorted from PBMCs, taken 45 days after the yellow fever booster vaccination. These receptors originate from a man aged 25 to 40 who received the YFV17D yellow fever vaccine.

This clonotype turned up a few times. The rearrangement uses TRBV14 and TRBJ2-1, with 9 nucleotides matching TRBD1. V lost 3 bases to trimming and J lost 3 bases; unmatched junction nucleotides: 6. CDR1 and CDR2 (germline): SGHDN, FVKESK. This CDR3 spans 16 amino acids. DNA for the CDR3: TGTGCCAGCAGCCATTACAGGGGGCCCAGCTACAATGAGCAGTTCTTC. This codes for CASSHYRGPSYNEQFF.

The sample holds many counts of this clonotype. Here the CDR3 reads CASRTGIRYEQFF. The CDR3 DNA reads as TGTGCCAGCAGGACAGGGATAAGGTATGAGCAGTTCTTC. The rearrangement uses TRBV27 and TRBJ2-1; 7 positions agree with TRBD1. The CDR3 covers 13 residues. Germline V CDR1 and CDR2: MNHEY, SMNVEV (reference sequence). V shed 6 bases and J 8 bases; nucleotides not matched to a gene: 7.

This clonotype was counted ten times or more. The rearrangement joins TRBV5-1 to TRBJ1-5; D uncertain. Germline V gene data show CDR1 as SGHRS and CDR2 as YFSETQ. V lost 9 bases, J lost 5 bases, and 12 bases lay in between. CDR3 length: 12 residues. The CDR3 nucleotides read TGCGCCATTCCACTTGCAGATCAGCCCCAGCATTTT. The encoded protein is CAIPLADQPQHF.

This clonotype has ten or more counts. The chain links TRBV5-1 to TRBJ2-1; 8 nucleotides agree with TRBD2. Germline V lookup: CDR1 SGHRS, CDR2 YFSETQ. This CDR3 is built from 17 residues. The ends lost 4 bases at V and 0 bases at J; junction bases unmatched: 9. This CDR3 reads CASSPAPSGSSYNEQFF. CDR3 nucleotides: TGCGCCAGCAGCCCAGCCCCCAGCGGGAGCTCCTACAATGAGCAGTTCTTC.

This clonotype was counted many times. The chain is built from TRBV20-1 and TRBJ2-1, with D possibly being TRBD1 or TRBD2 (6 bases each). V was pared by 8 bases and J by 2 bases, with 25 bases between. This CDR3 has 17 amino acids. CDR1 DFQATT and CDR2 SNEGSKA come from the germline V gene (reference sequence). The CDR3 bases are TGCAGTACCCCCCGGGCTTTTGCGGGGACACCCTACAATGAGCAGTTCTTC. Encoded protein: CSTPRAFAGTPYNEQFF.

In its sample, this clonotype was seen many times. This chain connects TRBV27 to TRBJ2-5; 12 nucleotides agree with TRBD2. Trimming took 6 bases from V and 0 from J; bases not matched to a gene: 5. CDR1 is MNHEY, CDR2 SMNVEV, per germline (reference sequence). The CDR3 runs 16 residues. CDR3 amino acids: CASRPGLAGNQETQYF. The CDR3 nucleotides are TGTGCCAGCAGGCCAGGACTAGCGGGAAACCAAGAGACCCAGTACTTC.

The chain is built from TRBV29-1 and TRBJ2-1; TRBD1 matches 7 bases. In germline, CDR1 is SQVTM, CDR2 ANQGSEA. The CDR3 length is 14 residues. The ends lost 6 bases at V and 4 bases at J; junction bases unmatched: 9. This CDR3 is CSVSGGERYNEQFF. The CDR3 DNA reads TGCAGCGTGTCAGGGGGAGAGCGGTACAATGAGCAGTTCTTC.

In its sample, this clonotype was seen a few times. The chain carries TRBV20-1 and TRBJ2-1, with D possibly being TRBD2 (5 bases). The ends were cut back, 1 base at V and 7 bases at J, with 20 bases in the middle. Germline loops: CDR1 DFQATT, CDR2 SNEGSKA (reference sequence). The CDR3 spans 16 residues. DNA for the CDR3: TGCAGTGCTAGAGTTGGGAGCCCAATATCGGCTAATGAGCAGTTCTTC. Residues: CSARVGSPISANEQFF.

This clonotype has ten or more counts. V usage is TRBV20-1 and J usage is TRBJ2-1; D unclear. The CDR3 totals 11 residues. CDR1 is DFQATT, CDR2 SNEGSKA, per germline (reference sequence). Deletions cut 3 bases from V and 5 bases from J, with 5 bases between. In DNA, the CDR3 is TGCAGTGCTAGTACGAACAATGAGCAGTTCTTC. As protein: CSASTNNEQFF.

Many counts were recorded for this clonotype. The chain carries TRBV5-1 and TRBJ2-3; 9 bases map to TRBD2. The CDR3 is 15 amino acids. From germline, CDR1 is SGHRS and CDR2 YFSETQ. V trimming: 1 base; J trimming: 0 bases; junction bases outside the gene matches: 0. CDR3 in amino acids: CASSLTSGSTDTQYF. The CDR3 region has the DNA TGCGCCAGCAGCTTGACTAGCGGGAGCACAGATACGCAGTATTTT.

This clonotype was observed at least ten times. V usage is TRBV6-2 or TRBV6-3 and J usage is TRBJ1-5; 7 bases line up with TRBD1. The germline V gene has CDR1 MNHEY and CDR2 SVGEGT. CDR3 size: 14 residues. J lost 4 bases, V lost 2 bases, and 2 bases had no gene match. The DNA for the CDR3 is TGTGCCAGCAGTTACGGGACAGAGAATCAGCCCCAGCATTTT. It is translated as CASSYGTENQPQHF.

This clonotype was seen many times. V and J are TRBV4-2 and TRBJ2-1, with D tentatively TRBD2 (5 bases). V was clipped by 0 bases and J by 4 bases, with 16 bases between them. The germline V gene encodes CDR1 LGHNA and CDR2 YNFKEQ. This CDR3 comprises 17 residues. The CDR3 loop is CASSQDEGRVVYNEQFF. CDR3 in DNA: TGTGCCAGCAGCCAAGATGAGGGTCGGGTTGTTTACAATGAGCAGTTCTTC.

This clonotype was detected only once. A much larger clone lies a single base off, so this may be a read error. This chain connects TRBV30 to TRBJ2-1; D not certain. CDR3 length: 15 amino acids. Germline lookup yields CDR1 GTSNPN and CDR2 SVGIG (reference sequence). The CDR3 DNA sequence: TGTGCCTGGAGACAGACCCTTAGCTCCGACAATGAGCAGTTCTTC. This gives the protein CAWRQTLSSDNEQFF.

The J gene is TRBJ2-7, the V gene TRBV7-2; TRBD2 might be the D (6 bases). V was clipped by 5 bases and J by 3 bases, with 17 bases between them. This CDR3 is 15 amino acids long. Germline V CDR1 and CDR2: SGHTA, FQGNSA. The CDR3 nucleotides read TGTGCCAGCAGCCCCCGCGCCGGGACTTACTACGAGCAGTACTTC. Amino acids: CASSPRAGTYYEQYF.

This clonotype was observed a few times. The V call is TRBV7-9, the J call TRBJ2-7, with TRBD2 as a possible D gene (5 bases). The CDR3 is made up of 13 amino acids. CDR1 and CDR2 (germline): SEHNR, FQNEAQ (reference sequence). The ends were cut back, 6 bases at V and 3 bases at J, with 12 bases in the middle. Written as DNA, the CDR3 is TGTGCCAGCAGGCCCCACGGGGACTACGAGCAGTACTTC. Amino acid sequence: CASRPHGDYEQYF.

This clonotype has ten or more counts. The CDR3 region is CSVGWTSLDQETQYF. Here the CDR3 DNA reads TGCAGCGTCGGGTGGACTAGCTTGGACCAAGAGACCCAGTACTTC. The chain uses TRBV29-1 and TRBJ2-5; TRBD2 aligns across 8 bases. Per the germline V gene, CDR1 is SQVTM and CDR2 is ANQGSEA. The length of the CDR3 is 15 residues. The ends lost 6 bases at V and 0 bases at J; junction bases unmatched: 9.

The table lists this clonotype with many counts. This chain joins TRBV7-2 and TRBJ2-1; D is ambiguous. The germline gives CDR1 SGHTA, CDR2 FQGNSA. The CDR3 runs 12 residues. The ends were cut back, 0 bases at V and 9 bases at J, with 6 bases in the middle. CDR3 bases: TGTGCCAGCAGCTTAGCTTCGGGTGAGCAGTTCTTC. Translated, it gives CASSLASGEQFF.

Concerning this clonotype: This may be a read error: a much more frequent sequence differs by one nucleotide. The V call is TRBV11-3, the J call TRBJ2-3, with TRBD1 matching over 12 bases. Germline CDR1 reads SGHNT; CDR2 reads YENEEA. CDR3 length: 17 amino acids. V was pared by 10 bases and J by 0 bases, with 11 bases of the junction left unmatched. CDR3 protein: CAIRLGQGAYSTDTQYF. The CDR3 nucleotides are TGTGCCATCAGGCTGGGACAGGGGGCTTACAGCACAGATACGCAGTATTTT.